This T cell receptor (beta chain) comes out of a study of T cell responses to AZD1222 COVID-19 vaccine. Regarding the study as a whole: Researchers took repertoire samples only after the peak T cell response had come.

The CDR3 extends over 14 amino acids. The V gene's germline CDR1 is SNHLY and CDR2 FYNNEI. V gave up 3 bases and J gave up 8 bases, with 16 bases separating them. The method was immunoSEQ multiplex PCR; TCRdb's version includes in-frame clones alone and lacks a portion of them. The profile shows approximately 150,000 clones, around 93% of them singletons. Remarks on this clone: Its specificity is not known.

Sequenced material: peripheral blood, taken on day 0 of AZD1222 vaccination. The TCR was taken from an adult in good health. The chain recombines TRBV2 with TRBJ1-2; D gene uncertain. The CDR3, as DNA: TGTGCCAGCAGTGATGACGGATTCGGGCGCGGCTACACCTTC. Its protein is CASSDDGFGRGYTF.